A selection of T cell receptor beta chains follows, all from one sample in a study of shared clonotypes between healthy human individuals. The repertoire was sequenced with immunoSEQ multiplex PCR; TCRdb's copy has only in-frame clones and lacks some. The sample has fewer than 350,000 clones; roughly 91% are singletons. Sequencing was carried out using memory CD8+ T cells sorted from blood. These receptors originate from a man aged 18 to 30 in good health. CDR3s leave out the opening cysteine and the closing phenylalanine or tryptophan.

V	J	CDR3
TRBV7-9	TRBJ1-1	ASSLDPPGHLNTEAF
TRBV5-4	TRBJ2-7	ASSWGTGYEQY
TRBV7-6	TRBJ2-2	ASSSRRANTGELF
TRBV9	TRBJ1-2	ASTGISYGYT
TRBV11-2	TRBJ2-5	ASSLDRETQY
TRBV7-2	TRBJ1-2	ASSLAGWGNFLGYT
TRBV28	TRBJ2-7	ASRQDRGSSYEQY
TRBV28	TRBJ2-5	ASSLESETQY
TRBV4-1	TRBJ2-2	ASSQGLVSTGELF
TRBV7-9	TRBJ2-1	ASSLGLAGNSYNEQF
TRBV5-6	TRBJ1-1	ASSLDRFMNTEAF
TRBV9	TRBJ1-5	ASSVEGGMWPQH
TRBV6-1	TRBJ1-2	ASSEAGLNYGYT
TRBV5-6	TRBJ2-7	ASSLAGGTAYEQY
TRBV7-8	TRBJ2-2	ASSSWTGNTGELF
TRBV30	TRBJ1-5	AWSPLGINQPQH
TRBV6-5	TRBJ1-2	ASRPTGPRGYT
TRBV2	TRBJ1-5	ASRGGYGNQPQH
TRBV2	TRBJ1-6	ASGDLSYNSPLH
TRBV6-5	TRBJ1-1	ASSYVRRGNTEAF
TRBV28	TRBJ2-3	ASRTTDTQY
TRBV30	TRBJ1-5	AWALGAGNQPQH
TRBV9	TRBJ1-6	ASSVDGAGNSPLH
TRBV27	TRBJ2-1	ASSFAGGLRGPYNEQF
TRBV9	TRBJ2-3	ASQKDGSTDTQY
TRBV6-6	TRBJ2-6	ASITGANVLT
TRBV6-1	TRBJ2-3	ASSEKTSGGALDTQY
TRBV4-1	TRBJ2-1	AARAGTGFNEQF
TRBV7-8	TRBJ2-1	ASSFQLAGGALFDEQF
TRBV5-6	TRBJ1-2	ASSREYADSYT
TRBV2	TRBJ2-4	ASSANMAGIQY
TRBV5-1	TRBJ2-7	ASSISPGPHYEQY
TRBV2	TRBJ1-6	ASRTGLNSPLH
TRBV4-2	TRBJ2-4	ASSQDWEGNIQY
TRBV18	TRBJ1-6	ASSHFDRLTLNSPLH
TRBV5-1	TRBJ2-7	ASSFRPSSYEQY
TRBV28	TRBJ2-5	ASIPGGKQETQY
TRBV4-1	TRBJ2-7	ASSPGTRPTSYEQY
TRBV6-5	TRBJ2-2	ASSYSSLATGELF
TRBV20-1	TRBJ2-7	SARRQGEQY
TRBV4-3	TRBJ1-6	ASSRDRVALASYNSPLH
TRBV7-8	TRBJ2-7	ASSLFTSGRWEQY
TRBV6-6	TRBJ2-5	ASDRTDQETQY
TRBV13	TRBJ2-6	ASSSTPGTGALGANVLT
TRBV6-4	TRBJ2-1	ASSPRAEKYNEQF
TRBV29-1	TRBJ1-1	SYWTGNTEAF
TRBV4-3	TRBJ2-7	ASSPRYGTYEQY
TRBV6-5	TRBJ2-1	ASSYSLAGSNEQF